This T cell receptor beta chain was recovered during a study of T cells after yellow fever vaccination (dated by TCRdb to the late 2010s). For the wider study: Using CD3, CD45RA, CCR7 and CD95 staining, memory subsets (EM, EMRA, CM and Tscm) were sorted on a BD FACS Aria III. Memory subsets were sorted on days 0, 15 and 45 and at 18 months after primary vaccination, and on days 0, 15 and 45 after the 30-year booster. To follow T-cell clones before and after primary and booster YFV17D yellow fever vaccination, bulk TCR alpha and beta repertoires were sequenced over time. Libraries from fractions with low cell numbers were prepared with the SMART-Seq v4 Ultra Low Input RNA kit. Blood was drawn at multiple timepoints before and after primary and secondary immunization, with bulk PBMC replicates and cell subsets isolated. Two healthy male donors made up the cohort, one aged 18 to 30 years and the other aged 30 to 40 years. The paper as a whole reports these results and caveats: A small share of clonotypes occurred in both CD4 and CD8 compartments, likely arising from convergent recombination. Compared with the primary T-cell response, the secondary T-cell response was faster but weaker, reaching its peak on day 5 rather than on day 15. The study included only a couple of donors, which limits how far the findings can be generalized. Computational filtering was needed because FACS-sorted repertoires could contain abundant contaminating clonotypes from the bulk population. In the sorted memory subsets on day 0, nearly all of the vaccine-responding clonotypes fell below detection. After the booster, most clones that had expanded after primary vaccination were detected again (nearly 98% of CD4 and 70% to 90% of CD8), suggesting broad maintenance of memory.

Based on its abundance in the sample, this clonotype is medium-sized (0.01 to 0.1%). No much larger clonotype is one base removed from it; base qualities were not supplied. The germline V gene specifies MGHRA as CDR1 and YSYEKL as CDR2. CDR3 length: 13 amino acids, cysteine to phenylalanine. The read is trimmed to its CDR3 DNA, 39 bases read in frame from base 1. V is reduced by 3 bases and J by 4 bases, leaving a spacing of 7 bases between them. Synthesis of TCR cDNA relied on 5'RACE template switching, a step that introduced a universal primer site along with unique molecular identifiers. cDNA synthesis was primed from both the TCR alpha and TCR beta constant segments. Two PCR steps were used to amplify libraries, with sample barcodes and sequencing adapters being added in the second step. Sequencing of the libraries was done on either Illumina HiSeq 2500 (2x100 bp) or NovaSeq (2x150 bp). The study's processing was this. MIGEC was used to demultiplex reads and collapse the reads into UMI consensus sequences, and MiXCR was used for V(D)J alignment. Vaccine-responding clonotypes were defined with edgeR using replicate PBMC samples, requiring FDR below 0.01 and a log2 fold change above 5 up to day 15. CD4 or CD8 identity was assigned to each bulk clonotype according to whether the clonotype was present at higher abundance in the sequenced CD4 repertoire or the sequenced CD8 repertoire. To estimate how each clone was distributed across memory phenotypes, clonotype frequencies in memory subsets were weighted by the numbers of FACS-sorted cells. TCRdb handled the public reads itself, with Q25 trimming in fastp and clone calling in MiXCR, and kept productive beta chains. All rows with the same CDR3 protein become a single entry with the most common DNA and genes. TCRdb, not the authors, supplied the V and J calls. Here the sample has around 29,000 distinct CDR3 sequences; 5.5% to 8% occur a single time. The ten largest clones add up to more than 20% of the sample.

This specimen's treatment or condition label, per the study, means: live attenuated yellow fever vaccine strain. A standard Ficoll-Paque protocol was used to isolate PBMCs from peripheral blood. RNA from sorted memory subsets was extracted with the RNeasy Micro Kit. The chain employs TRBV4-1 and TRBJ1-5; a confident D gene designation cannot be given. The sample was PBMCs, either bulk or a sorted T-cell subset (CD4+, CD8+, memory, or dextramer-sorted; not recorded which), taken on the day of the yellow fever booster vaccination. This receptor was obtained from a man in his thirties or forties who received the YFV17D yellow fever vaccine. The CDR3 loop reads CASSQFSNQPQHF. Here is the DNA: TGCGCCAGCAGCCAGTTCAGTAATCAGCCCCAGCATTTT.